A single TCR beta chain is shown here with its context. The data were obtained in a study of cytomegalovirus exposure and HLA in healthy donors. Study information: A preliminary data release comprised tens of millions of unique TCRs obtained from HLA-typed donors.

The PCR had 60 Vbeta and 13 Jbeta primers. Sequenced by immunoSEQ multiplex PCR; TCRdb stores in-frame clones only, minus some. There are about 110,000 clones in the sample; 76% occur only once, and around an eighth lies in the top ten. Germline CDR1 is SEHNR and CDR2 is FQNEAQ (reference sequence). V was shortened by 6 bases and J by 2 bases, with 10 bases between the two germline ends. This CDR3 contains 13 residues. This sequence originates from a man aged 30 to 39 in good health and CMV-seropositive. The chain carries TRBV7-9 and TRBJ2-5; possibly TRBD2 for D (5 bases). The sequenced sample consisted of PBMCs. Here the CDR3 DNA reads TGTGCCAGCAGACTAGACGCGCAAGAGACCCAGTACTTC. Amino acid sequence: CASRLDAQETQYF.